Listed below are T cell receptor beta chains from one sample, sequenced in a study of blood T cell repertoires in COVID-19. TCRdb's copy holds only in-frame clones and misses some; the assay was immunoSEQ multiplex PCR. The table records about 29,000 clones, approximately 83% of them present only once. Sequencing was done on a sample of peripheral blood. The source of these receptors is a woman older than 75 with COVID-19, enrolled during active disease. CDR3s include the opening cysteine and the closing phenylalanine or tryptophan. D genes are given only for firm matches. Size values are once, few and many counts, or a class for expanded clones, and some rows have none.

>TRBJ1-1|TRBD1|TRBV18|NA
CASSPRTGENTEAFF
TGTGCCAGCTCACCAAGGACAGGAGAGAACACTGAAGCTTTCTTT
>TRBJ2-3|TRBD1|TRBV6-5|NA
CASSQGARSTQYF
TGTGCCAGCAGCCAGGGGGCGCGGAGTACGCAGTATTTT
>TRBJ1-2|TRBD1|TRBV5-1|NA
CASSLAATGVYGYTF
TGCGCCAGCAGCTTGGCCGCGACAGGGGTCTATGGCTACACCTTC
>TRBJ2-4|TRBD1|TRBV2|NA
CASARDSPFAKNIQYF
TGTGCCAGCGCCCGGGACAGCCCTTTCGCCAAAAACATTCAGTACTTC
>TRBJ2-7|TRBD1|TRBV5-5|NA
CASSYGQGTYEQYF
TGTGCCAGCAGCTACGGACAGGGAACCTACGAGCAGTACTTC
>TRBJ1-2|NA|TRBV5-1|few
CASSLDGYGYTF
TGCGCCAGCAGCTTGGACGGCTATGGCTACACCTTC
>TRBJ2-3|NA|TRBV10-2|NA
CASSDTGEVTDTQYF
TGCGCCAGCAGTGATACGGGGGAGGTGACAGATACGCAGTATTTT
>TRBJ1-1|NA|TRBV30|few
CAFSPTALNEAFF
TGTGCCTTTTCCCCGACAGCCTTGAATGAAGCTTTCTTT
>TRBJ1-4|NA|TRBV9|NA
CASSVGASVNEKLFF
TGTGCCAGCAGCGTAGGGGCCAGTGTGAATGAAAAACTGTTTTTT
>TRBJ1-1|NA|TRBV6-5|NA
CASSYTGNTEAFF
TGTGCCAGCAGTTATACTGGGAACACTGAAGCTTTCTTT
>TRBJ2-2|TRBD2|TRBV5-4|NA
CASGRDANTGELFF
TGTGCCAGCGGGAGGGACGCGAACACCGGGGAGCTGTTTTTT
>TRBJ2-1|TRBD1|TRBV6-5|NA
CASNSGGAGLNEQFF
TGTGCCAGTAACTCAGGGGGTGCGGGCCTAAATGAGCAGTTCTTC
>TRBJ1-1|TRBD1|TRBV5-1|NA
CASSWGQLSTEAFF
TGCGCCAGCAGCTGGGGACAGCTCAGCACTGAAGCTTTCTTT
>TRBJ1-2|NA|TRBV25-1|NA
CASSDGGEYYGYTF
TGTGCCAGCAGTGATGGCGGAGAGTACTATGGCTACACCTTC
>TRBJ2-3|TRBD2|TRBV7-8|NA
CASSLERSGGTLDTQYF
TGTGCCAGCAGCTTAGAGCGTAGCGGGGGGACTCTAGATACGCAGTATTTT
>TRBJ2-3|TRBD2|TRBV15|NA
CATSRDWGQRGGTDTQYF
TGTGCCACCAGCAGAGATTGGGGACAGCGGGGGGGCACAGATACGCAGTATTTT
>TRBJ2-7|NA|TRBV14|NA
CASSQGLNRGLYEQYF
TGTGCCAGCAGCCAAGGGCTTAACAGGGGACTCTACGAGCAGTACTTC
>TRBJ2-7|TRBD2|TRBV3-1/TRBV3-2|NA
CASSQDGKRGGRYEQYF
TGTGCCAGCAGCCAAGATGGTAAGCGGGGGGGGAGGTACGAGCAGTACTTC
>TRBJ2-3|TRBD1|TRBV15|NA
CATQWGQGIDTQYF
TGTGCCACCCAATGGGGACAGGGGATTGATACGCAGTATTTT
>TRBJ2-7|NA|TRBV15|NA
CATSRAGLYEQYF
TGTGCCACCAGCAGGGCGGGACTTTACGAGCAGTACTTC
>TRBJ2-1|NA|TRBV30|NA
CAWGGGGYEQFF
TGTGCCTGGGGCGGTGGAGGGTATGAGCAGTTCTTC
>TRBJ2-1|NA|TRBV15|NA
CATSKEPLSSYNEQFF
TGTGCCACCAGCAAGGAGCCCTTGAGCTCCTACAATGAGCAGTTCTTC
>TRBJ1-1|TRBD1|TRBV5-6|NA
CASSWGTEAFF
TGTGCCAGCAGCTGGGGGACAGAGGCTTTCTTT
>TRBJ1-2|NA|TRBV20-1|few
CSARDRGGYTF
TGCAGTGCTAGAGATAGGGGTGGCTACACCTTC
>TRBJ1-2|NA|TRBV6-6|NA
CASNLEGGIGGSYTF
TGTGCCAGCAACCTAGAAGGGGGAATCGGGGGGAGCTACACCTTC
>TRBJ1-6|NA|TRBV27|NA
CASSLLTGGNSPLHF
TGTGCCAGCAGTTTATTAACAGGCGGTAATTCACCCCTCCACTTT
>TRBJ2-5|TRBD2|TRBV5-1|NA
CASSLAGAGDQETQYF
TGCGCCAGCAGCTTGGCTGGAGCGGGGGATCAAGAGACCCAGTACTTC
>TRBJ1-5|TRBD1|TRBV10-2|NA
CASSERGQGTSGNQPQHF
TGCGCCAGCAGTGAGAGGGGACAGGGGACTTCTGGCAATCAGCCCCAGCATTTT
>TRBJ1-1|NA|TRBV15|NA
CATSGHPQGVRTEAFF
TGTGCCACCAGCGGGCACCCTCAGGGCGTGAGGACTGAAGCTTTCTTT
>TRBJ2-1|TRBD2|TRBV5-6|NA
CASRNGAGGPYNEQFF
TGTGCCAGCAGAAATGGGGCGGGGGGACCCTACAATGAGCAGTTCTTC
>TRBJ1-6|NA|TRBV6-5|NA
CASSYSGVGYNSPLHF
TGTGCCAGCAGTTACTCCGGGGTGGGCTATAATTCACCCCTCCACTTT
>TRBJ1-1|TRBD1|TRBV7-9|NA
CASSTGTGTDTEAFF
TGTGCCAGCAGCACAGGGACAGGTACGGACACTGAAGCTTTCTTT
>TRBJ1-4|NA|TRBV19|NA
CASSGLGEKLFF
TGTGCCAGTAGTGGGCTGGGCGAAAAACTGTTTTTT
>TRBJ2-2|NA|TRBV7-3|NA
CASSSRGSKGTGELFF
TGTGCCAGCAGTTCGAGGGGGTCGAAGGGCACCGGGGAGCTGTTTTTT
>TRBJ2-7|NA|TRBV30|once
CAWSVEPSSYEQYF
TGTGCCTGGAGTGTAGAACCTAGCTCCTACGAGCAGTACTTC
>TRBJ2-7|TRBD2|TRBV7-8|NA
CASSKQPSGGASSYEQYF
TGTGCCAGCAGCAAACAGCCTAGCGGGGGGGCTAGCTCCTACGAGCAGTACTTC
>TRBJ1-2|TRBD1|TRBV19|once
CASTDRGTGNYGYTF
TGTGCCAGTACCGATAGGGGGACAGGGAACTATGGCTACACCTTC
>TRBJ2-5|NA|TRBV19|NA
CASSIVVGETQYF
TGTGCCAGTAGTATAGTTGTCGGGGAGACCCAGTACTTC
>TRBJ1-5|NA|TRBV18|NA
CASSPAGQVPGPQHF
TGTGCCAGCTCACCAGCGGGCCAGGTGCCAGGGCCCCAGCATTTT
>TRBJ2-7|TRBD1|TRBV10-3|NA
CAINPGQGRNEQYF
TGTGCCATCAATCCGGGACAGGGTCGAAACGAGCAGTACTTC
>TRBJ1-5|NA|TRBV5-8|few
CASSLTSQPQHF
TGTGCCAGCAGCTTAACAAGTCAGCCCCAGCATTTT
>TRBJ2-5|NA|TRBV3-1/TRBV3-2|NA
CASSARVAQETQYF
TGTGCCAGCAGCGCTCGCGTAGCCCAAGAGACCCAGTACTTC
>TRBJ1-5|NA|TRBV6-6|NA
CASSYTQRQPQHF
TGTGCCAGCAGTTACACCCAGAGGCAGCCCCAGCATTTT
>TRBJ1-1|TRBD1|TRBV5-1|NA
CASSLGGTGSREAFF
TGCGCCAGCAGCTTGGGCGGGACAGGGAGCCGTGAAGCTTTCTTT
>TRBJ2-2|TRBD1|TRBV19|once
CASSIQGARTGELFF
TGTGCCAGTAGTATACAGGGGGCGAGGACCGGGGAGCTGTTTTTT
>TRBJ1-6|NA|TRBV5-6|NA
CASSPDRSSSYNSPLHF
TGTGCCAGCAGCCCTGACCGGAGCAGCTCCTATAATTCACCCCTCCACTTT
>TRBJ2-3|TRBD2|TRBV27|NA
CASSFSRGVGTDTQYF
TGTGCCAGCAGTTTCTCTCGGGGGGTGGGCACAGATACGCAGTATTTT
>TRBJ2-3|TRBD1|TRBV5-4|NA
CASSLAGDRVTDTQYF
TGTGCCAGCAGCTTGGCCGGTGACAGGGTCACAGATACGCAGTATTTT
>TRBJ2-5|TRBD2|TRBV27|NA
CASRPLAGVETQYF
TGTGCCAGCAGGCCACTAGCGGGGGTAGAGACCCAGTACTTC
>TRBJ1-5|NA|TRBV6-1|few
CASSEGTGGNQPQHF
TGTGCCAGCAGTGAAGGGACTGGTGGCAATCAGCCCCAGCATTTT
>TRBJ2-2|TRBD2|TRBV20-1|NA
CSASTSGGTGELFF
TGCAGTGCTAGTACTAGCGGGGGCACCGGGGAGCTGTTTTTT
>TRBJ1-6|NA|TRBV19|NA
CASSIDHQGWAYGSPLHF
TGTGCCAGTAGTATAGATCACCAGGGATGGGCCTATGGTTCACCCCTCCACTTT
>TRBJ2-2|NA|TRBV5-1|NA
CASSLGNSFNTGELFF
TGCGCCAGCAGCTTGGGGAACAGTTTTAACACCGGGGAGCTGTTTTTT
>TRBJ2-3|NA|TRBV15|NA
CATSRDPVSTDTQYF
TGTGCCACCAGCAGAGATCCTGTTAGCACAGATACGCAGTATTTT